This T cell receptor (beta chain) was captured by sequencing in a study of T cells in Graves' hyperthyroidism and ophthalmopathy (dated by TCRdb to about 2019). For the study in its entirety: Peripheral blood samples were taken at the time of initial diagnosis, prior to any treatment. A discovery cohort of approximately 100 patients, roughly 45 with Graves' ophthalmopathy and approximately 57 with stable Graves' hyperthyroidism, was used to find distinguishing TCR V-J signatures. Prospective prediction of ophthalmopathy was tested in an independent validation cohort consisting of some 20 hyperthyroidism patients and 17 patients who later progressed to ophthalmopathy. For training and testing, the approximately 97 patients in the discovery cohort were randomly divided in a 7:3 ratio. Thyroid tissue and blood T-cell repertoires from more than 5 Graves' hyperthyroidism patients were also compared in the study. Once sampling was done, hyperthyroidism patients were given methimazole at a starting dose of 30 mg daily, whereas ophthalmopathy patients were given high-dose intravenous methylprednisolone. According to the paper, TCR Vbeta CDR3 sequencing was carried out on about 140 peripheral blood samples, which came from over 40 ophthalmopathy, around 75 hyperthyroidism and roughly 17 progressor patients.

The TCR beta CDR3 regions were amplified from the RNA transcripts. The first round of RT-PCR for the TCR CDR3 was performed with the HTBI primer set and the Qiagen OneStep RT-PCR kit. The libraries were constructed in a second round of multiplex PCR and then size-selected and purified. Sequencing of the libraries was done on an Illumina HiSeq2000 using paired-end 100 bp reads. On the study's bioinformatics: SOAPnuke was used to process the raw data, with reads discarded if the reads contained adapters or uncalled bases, had a mean Phred below 15, or lacked an exact constant-primer or identifier match. COPE v1.2.5 was used to merge high-quality paired reads, and clonotypes were defined as unique nucleotide sequences. MiTCR v1.1 was used to align the clonotypes against IMGT TRBV, TRBD and TRBJ reference segments. The analysis was restricted to V-J combinations with a frequency above 0.0001, which together covered 99.2% of the repertoires. A TCS score was defined as the ratio between F50 (clonal expansion) and ExV (chaos), using BLOSUM62-based TCRdist between CDR3 peptides within each V-J. Welch's t-statistics and random forest reduced some 510 V-J features to roughly 13, which were used in a naive Bayes classifier (R e1071). Using fastp trimming at Q25 and MiXCR clonotype assembly, TCRdb reanalyzed the public sequencing data and kept in-frame beta chains. A single entry per CDR3 protein holds the most common genes and DNA from its merged rows. The V and J calls follow TCRdb's processing rather than the paper's. Here the sample has roughly 640,000 distinct CDR3 sequences; approximately 15% occur a single time. Less than 3.5% of the sample is held by the ten biggest clonotypes.

This clonotype was counted ten times or more. Its antigen is not yet known. Base qualities are not provided; no much larger clone lies one nucleotide away. The CDR3 runs 12 amino acids, cysteine and phenylalanine included. The entry retains the CDR3 DNA only, 36 bases that are in frame from base 1. The germline V gene (reference sequence) specifies DFQATT as CDR1 and SNEGSKA as CDR2. V is pared back by 6 bases and J by 10 bases, with 16 bases lying between the germline termini. Overall study outcomes, separate from this receptor: In validation, the model predicted progression to ophthalmopathy with around 71% sensitivity and less than 75% specificity, a median of 6.5 months before onset. In cross-validation, a model built on a 13 V-J signature told ophthalmopathy apart from stable hyperthyroidism with under 90% sensitivity and approximately 81% specificity, and in testing the same model reached 80%/75%. Sample size was not statistically predetermined, and blinding of investigators to group allocation was not performed. Most expanded thyroid clonotypes (frequency above 0.001) were also detected in blood, a finding suggesting that blood repertoires may reflect thyroid immune responses.

Ophthalmopathy patients had moderately to severely active disease, with a Clinical Activity Score of 3 or more, a NOSPECS grade of 4 or more, and a disease duration of less than 3 months. The study excluded patients with uncontrolled infections, other autoimmune diseases, pregnancy or lactation. Diagnoses were based on clinical symptoms, serum thyroxine and TRAb, thyroid ultrasound and orbital computed tomography. PBMCs were separated from approximately 9.9 ml of fresh peripheral blood using Ficoll-Paque density gradient centrifugation. Trizol reagent was used to extract total RNA, and RNA quality was then checked on an Agilent 2100 Bioanalyzer.

The source of this sequence is a woman aged 40-49 years with Graves' ophthalmopathy. Sequencing was done on a sample of blood. The chain was built from TRBV20-1 and TRBJ2-1, with the D gene not confidently named. Here the CDR3 is given as CSAQGSFGEQFF. At the DNA level, the sequence is TGCAGTGCCCAAGGGTCGTTCGGAGAGCAGTTCTTC.